The next 14 T cell receptor beta chains were all read from a single sample in a study of blood T cell repertoires in COVID-19. Measured with immunoSEQ multiplex PCR; TCRdb has only the in-frame clones, and not every one. The table lists about 72,000 clones, 91% of them singletons, with 6% to 8% in the top ten. Sequencing input: peripheral blood. Receptors were obtained from a human donor in a cohort sampled during active COVID-19.

The chain recombines TRBV9 with TRBJ1-6; D is uncertain. Germline CDR1 reads SGDLS; CDR2 reads YYNGEE. The V end lost 0 bases, the J end lost 5 bases, and 6 bases lay between the germline ends. The CDR3 covers 14 residues. The CDR3: CASSVERNNSPLHF. As DNA, the CDR3 is TGTGCCAGCAGCGTAGAGCGGAATAATTCACCCCTCCACTTT.

This chain connects TRBV12-3 or TRBV12-4 to TRBJ1-1; possible D gene TRBD1, 6 bases. V was trimmed by 6 bases and J by 7 bases, leaving 15 bases between them. This CDR3 has 13 residues. CDR3 sequence (DNA): TGTGCCAGCAGCCCCGGGGGGGCGGGTGAAGCTTTCTTT. This codes for CASSPGGAGEAFF.

The sample holds one count of this clone. The chain combines TRBV6-6 with TRBJ1-4; TRBD1 is a possible D gene (6 bases). The CDR3 is 16 residues long. Trimming stripped 7 bases from V and 0 bases from J, with 15 bases between. Germline V gene lookup returns CDR1 MNHNY and CDR2 SVGAGI (reference sequence). Written as DNA, the CDR3 is TGTGCCAGCACCTCCAACGCAGGGGCAACTAATGAAAAACTGTTTTTT. Its translation: CASTSNAGATNEKLFF.

The chain carries TRBV5-1 and TRBJ2-2; 9 nucleotides agree with TRBD1. The CDR3 covers 17 residues. V dropped 4 bases and J dropped 4; count of bases not matched to a gene: 11. CDR1 is SGHRS, CDR2 YFSETQ, per germline. The chain's CDR3 is CASSRGQGSFSTGELFF. The DNA for the CDR3 is TGCGCCAGCAGCCGGGGACAGGGCAGTTTCAGCACCGGGGAGCTGTTTTTT.

The rearrangement links TRBV5-3 to TRBJ2-7; D perhaps matches TRBD2 (6 bases). TRBV5-3 is an ORF for which the function is uncertain. The CDR3 is made up of 16 amino acids. Trimming stripped 1 base from V and 3 bases from J, with 17 bases between. This CDR3 is CARSLSDYAGCYEQYF. As DNA, the CDR3 is TGTGCCAGAAGCTTGTCCGACTATGCGGGGTGCTACGAGCAGTACTTC.

Regarding this clone: A much larger clone lies one base from this, so it may be a read error. This sequence joins TRBV9 and TRBJ2-1; 10 nucleotides match TRBD2. Per the germline V gene, CDR1 is SGDLS and CDR2 is YYNGEE. The CDR3 totals 15 residues. The V segment lost 4 bases and the J segment 5 bases; nucleotides outside the gene matches: 6. As DNA, the CDR3 is TGTGCCAGCAGCCCAAGGACTAGCGGAAACAATGAGCAGTTCTTC. Protein product: CASSPRTSGNNEQFF.

This chain uses TRBV6-4 with TRBJ2-1; 9 positions match TRBD1. Germline CDR1 reads MRHNA; CDR2 reads SNTAGT. CDR3 length: 19 residues. Unmatched junction bases numbered 21, after V lost 6 bases and J lost 6 bases. CDR3: CASSRLPGQGKRGGNEQFF. CDR3 coding DNA: TGTGCCAGCAGCCGCTTACCGGGACAGGGAAAGAGGGGTGGCAATGAGCAGTTCTTC.

The chain couples TRBV7-2 to TRBJ1-1; 8 nucleotides align to TRBD1. This CDR3 has 15 amino acids. J gave up 5 bases and V 4 bases, and 9 bases lay outside the gene matches. Germline V CDR1 and CDR2: SGHTA, FQGNSA. This CDR3 is CASSSAGGYGTEAFF. CDR3 sequence (DNA): TGTGCCAGCAGCTCAGCAGGGGGCTATGGGACTGAAGCTTTCTTT.

In this sample, this clone turned up once. The chain joins TRBV5-1 to TRBJ2-3; 13 positions agree with TRBD2. The germline V gene has CDR1 SGHRS and CDR2 YFSETQ. The CDR3 has 17 residues. J was trimmed by 2 bases and V by 4 bases; bases with no gene match: 7. The CDR3 is CASSPRLAGGITDTQYF. CDR3 in DNA: TGCGCCAGCAGCCCGCGACTAGCGGGAGGAATCACAGATACGCAGTATTTT. Full variable domain (missing parts from reference TRBV5-1 and TRBJ2-3): KAGVTQTPRYLIKTRGQQVTLSCSPISGHRSVSWYQQTPGQGLQFLFEYFSETQRNKGNFPGRFSGRQFSNSRSEMNVSTLELGDSALYLCASSPRLAGGITDTQYFGPGTRLTVL.

This CDR3 is CASSTRTSGRASEQFF. The CDR3 DNA follows: TGTGCCAGCAGCACGAGGACTAGCGGGAGGGCTAGTGAGCAGTTCTTC. The chain joins TRBV7-3 to TRBJ2-1, with 15 bases identical to TRBD2. From germline, CDR1 is SGHTA and CDR2 FQGTGA. The junction had 8 bases not matched to a gene; V was cut back by 5 bases and J by 9 bases. The CDR3 length is 16 residues.

The rearrangement joins TRBV19 to TRBJ2-3; 7 bases match TRBD2. Per germline, CDR1 LNHDA and CDR2 SQIVND (reference sequence). The CDR3 spans 16 residues. Trimming cost V 7 bases and J 7 bases; bases outside gene matches: 17. This CDR3 reads CASTLQLGLRDNTQYF. In nucleotides, the CDR3 is TGTGCCAGTACCCTCCAACTGGGACTACGGGATAATACGCAGTATTTT.

The chain uses TRBV2 and TRBJ2-2; D is possibly TRBD1 (6 bases). Per the germline V gene, CDR1 is SNHLY and CDR2 is FYNNEI. Deletions cut 2 bases from V and 1 base from J, with 8 bases between. The CDR3 contains 15 residues. CDR3 sequence reads: CASSETGLNTGELFF. The CDR3 bases are TGTGCCAGCAGTGAAACAGGGCTGAACACCGGGGAGCTGTTTTTT.

The chain links TRBV6-5 to TRBJ1-2, with D possibly matching TRBD1 (5 bases). Per the germline V gene, CDR1 is MNHEY and CDR2 is SVGAGI. This CDR3 contains 13 residues. Deletions cut 2 bases from V and 8 bases from J, with 12 bases between. The CDR3 region is CASSYERGRGYTF. The CDR3 DNA follows: TGTGCCAGCAGTTACGAAAGGGGCCGAGGCTACACCTTC.

The chain carries TRBV7-6 and TRBJ1-1, with a tentative D call TRBD1 (5 bases). The germline gives CDR1 SGHVS, CDR2 FNYEAQ. The CDR3 runs 14 residues. Trimming took 4 bases from V and 0 from J, leaving 9 bases between them. CDR3 DNA sequence: TGTGCCAGCAGCTCGACAGTCCTGAACACTGAAGCTTTCTTT. It is translated as CASSSTVLNTEAFF.